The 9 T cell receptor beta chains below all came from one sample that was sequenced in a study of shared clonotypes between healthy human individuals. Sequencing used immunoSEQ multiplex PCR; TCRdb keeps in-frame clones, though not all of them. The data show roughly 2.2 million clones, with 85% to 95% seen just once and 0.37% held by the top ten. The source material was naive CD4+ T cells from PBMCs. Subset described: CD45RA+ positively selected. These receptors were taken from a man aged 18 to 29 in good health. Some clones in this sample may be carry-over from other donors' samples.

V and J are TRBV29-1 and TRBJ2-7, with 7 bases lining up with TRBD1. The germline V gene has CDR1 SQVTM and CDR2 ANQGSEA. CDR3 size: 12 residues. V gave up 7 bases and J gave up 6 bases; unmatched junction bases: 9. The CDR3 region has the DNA TGCAGCGCCGTAAGACAGGGTAGCGAGCAGTACTTC. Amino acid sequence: CSAVRQGSEQYF.

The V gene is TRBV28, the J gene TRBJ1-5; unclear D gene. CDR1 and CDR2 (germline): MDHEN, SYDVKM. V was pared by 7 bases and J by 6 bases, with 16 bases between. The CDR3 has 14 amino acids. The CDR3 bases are TGTGCCAGCACTCAATCACCGGGAACTCAGCCCCAGCATTTT. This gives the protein CASTQSPGTQPQHF.

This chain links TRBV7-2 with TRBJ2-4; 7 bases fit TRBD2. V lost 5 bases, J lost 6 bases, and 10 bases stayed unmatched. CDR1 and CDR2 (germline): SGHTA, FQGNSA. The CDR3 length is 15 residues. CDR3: CASSLETSPPNIQYF. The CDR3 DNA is TGTGCCAGCAGCCTCGAGACTAGCCCCCCAAACATTCAGTACTTC.

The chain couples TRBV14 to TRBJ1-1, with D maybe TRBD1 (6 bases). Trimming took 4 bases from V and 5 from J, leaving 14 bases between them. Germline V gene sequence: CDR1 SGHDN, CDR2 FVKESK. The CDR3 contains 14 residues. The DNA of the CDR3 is TGTGCCAGCAGCCCGGGACATTGGGGTACTGAAGCTTTCTTT. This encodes CASSPGHWGTEAFF.

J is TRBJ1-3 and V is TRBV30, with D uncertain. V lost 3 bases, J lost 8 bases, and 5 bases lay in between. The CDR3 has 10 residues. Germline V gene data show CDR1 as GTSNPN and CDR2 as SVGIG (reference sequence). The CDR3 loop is CAWRADTIYF. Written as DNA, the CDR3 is TGTGCCTGGAGGGCAGACACCATATATTTT.

The CDR3 region has the DNA TGTGCCAGCAGCTTAGATTGGGGACAGCAAGAGACCCAGTACTTC. Translated, it gives CASSLDWGQQETQYF. This sequence joins TRBV11-2 and TRBJ2-5; 7 nucleotides line up with TRBD1. Per germline, CDR1 SGHAT and CDR2 FQNNGV. J lost 2 bases, V lost 0 bases, and 3 bases had no gene match. The CDR3 spans 15 residues.

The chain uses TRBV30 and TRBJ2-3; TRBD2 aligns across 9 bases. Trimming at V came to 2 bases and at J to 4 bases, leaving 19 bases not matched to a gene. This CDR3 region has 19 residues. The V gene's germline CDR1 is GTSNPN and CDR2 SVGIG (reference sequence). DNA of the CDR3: TGTGCCTGGAGTAGAAGGGCAAGCGGGAGGCCTCTTGGCGCAGATACGCAGTATTTT. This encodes CAWSRRASGRPLGADTQYF.

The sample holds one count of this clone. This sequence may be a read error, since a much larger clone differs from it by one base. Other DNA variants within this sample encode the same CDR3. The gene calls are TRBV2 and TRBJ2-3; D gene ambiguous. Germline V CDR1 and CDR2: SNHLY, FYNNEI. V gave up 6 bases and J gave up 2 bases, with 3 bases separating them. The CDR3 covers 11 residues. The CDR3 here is CASSFTDTQYF. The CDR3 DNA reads TGTGCCAGCAGCTTCACAGATACGCAGTATTTT.

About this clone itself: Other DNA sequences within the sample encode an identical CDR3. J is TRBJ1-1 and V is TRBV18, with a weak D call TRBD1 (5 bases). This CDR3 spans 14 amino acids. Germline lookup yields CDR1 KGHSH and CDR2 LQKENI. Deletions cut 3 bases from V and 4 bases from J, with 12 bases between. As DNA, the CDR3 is TGTGCCAGCTCACCGGGGCAGGGCACCACTGAAGCTTTCTTT. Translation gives CASSPGQGTTEAFF.